This T cell receptor beta chain was captured by sequencing in a study of CD8 T cells in ankylosing spondylitis. The table lists this clonotype with many counts. This CDR3 has 15 amino acids. With 4 bases clipped from V and 5 bases from J, the junction kept 9 bases outside the gene matches. From germline, CDR1 is MNHNS and CDR2 SASEGT. Using its own MiXCR run on the 5' RACE reads, TCRdb lists one record per CDR3 protein. The sample lists 250,000 to 300,000 distinct CDR3 sequences, around 18% occurring once. This clonotype originated in a male donor with ankylosing spondylitis or in good health (not recorded which). Input material: blood, either unsorted or a sorted T cell fraction (not recorded which). The rearrangement links TRBV6-1 to TRBJ2-7; 9 nucleotides align to TRBD1. The CDR3 DNA is TGTGCCAGCAGTGGATCGGGACAGGGCGGCCACGAGCAGTACGTC. Its protein product is CASSGSGQGGHEQYV.